What follows are 23 T cell receptor beta chains derived from one specimen sequenced in a study of shared clonotypes between healthy human individuals. Assay: immunoSEQ multiplex PCR; the TCRdb copy retains only in-frame clones and omits some. The sample shows about 2.1 million clones, about 92% of them seen only once. CD8 cells classed as naive were CD45RO-negative and positively selected for CCR7, excluding terminally differentiated effector memory CD45RA+ cells. Source material: naive CD8+ T cells from PBMCs. The receptors stem from a man in his late teens or twenties in good health. Some clones in this sample may be carry-over from other donors' samples.

The J gene is TRBJ1-1, the V gene TRBV18; no reliable D call. Trimming cost V 3 bases and J 0 bases, with 8 bases left between them. The CDR3 is made up of 14 amino acids. CDR1 and CDR2 (germline): KGHSH, LQKENI. This CDR3 is CASSPRSMNTEAFF. The CDR3 bases are TGTGCCAGCTCACCCCGAAGCATGAACACTGAAGCTTTCTTT.

This chain uses TRBV9 with TRBJ2-4; D is ambiguous. The germline V gene encodes CDR1 SGDLS and CDR2 YYNGEE. The ends were cut back, 4 bases at V and 0 bases at J, with 11 bases in the middle. CDR3 length: 15 residues. The CDR3: CASSPQDLAKNIQYF. CDR3 in DNA: TGTGCCAGCAGCCCGCAGGACCTAGCCAAAAACATTCAGTACTTC.

This clone has only one observation. Other DNA sequences in the sample encode the same CDR3. The rearrangement joins TRBV29-1 to TRBJ2-1; D is unresolved. This CDR3 has 13 amino acids. CDR1 and CDR2 from the germline V gene are SQVTM and ANQGSEA. Trimming left V 1 base short and J 4 bases short, with 8 bases between. The CDR3 is CSVEGGRYNEQFF. Written as DNA, the CDR3 is TGCAGCGTTGAAGGAGGCAGGTACAATGAGCAGTTCTTC.

The chain carries TRBV28 and TRBJ2-5, with TRBD1 as a possible D gene (8 bases). CDR3 length: 16 amino acids. In germline, CDR1 is MDHEN, CDR2 SYDVKM. V shed 3 bases and J shed 3 bases, with 17 bases lying between them. The CDR3 coding sequence is TGTGCCAGCAGTTTGCAACACAGGGGGAGGGAAGAGACCCAGTACTTC. Residues: CASSLQHRGREETQYF.

The rearrangement links TRBV5-1 to TRBJ1-1; D is perhaps TRBD1 (5 bases). Between the trimmed V and J ends, which lost 4 bases and 0 bases, there was a span of 16 bases. Germline assignment: CDR1 SGHRS and CDR2 YFSETQ. CDR3 length: 16 amino acids. In nucleotides, the CDR3 is TGCGCCAGCAGCCCCCGGGGCCAAGGGGTGAACACTGAAGCTTTCTTT. Protein: CASSPRGQGVNTEAFF.

CDR3 bases: TGTGCCAGCGGACCCTGGACGGGCCTAGAGCAGTACTTC. It codes for CASGPWTGLEQYF. This chain uses TRBV25-1 with TRBJ2-7, with D uncertain. This CDR3 is built from 13 residues. Trimming pared 8 bases from V and 7 bases from J, leaving 18 bases between. Germline V gene data show CDR1 as MGHDK and CDR2 as SYGVNS.

This clone was counted once. The chain has TRBV9 and TRBJ2-1, with D unresolved. Germline loops: CDR1 SGDLS, CDR2 YYNGEE. Trimming took 7 bases from V and 0 from J, leaving 20 bases between them. This CDR3 is built from 17 residues. CDR3 loop: CASSQRQESSSYNEQFF. The CDR3 bases are TGTGCCAGCTCCCAAAGGCAAGAGTCGAGCTCCTACAATGAGCAGTTCTTC.

J is TRBJ2-7 and V is TRBV11-2; D gene uncertain. Trimming shortened V by 4 bases and J by 7 bases, and 11 bases separated the two germline ends. This CDR3 region has 12 residues. Germline assignment: CDR1 SGHAT and CDR2 FQNNGV. CDR3 DNA sequence: TGTGCCAGCAGCTCGACTCGGGTGGAGCAGTACTTC. As protein: CASSSTRVEQYF.

CDR3 sequence reads: CASSYIRQSREEKLFF. The CDR3 bases are TGTGCCAGCAGCTATATCCGACAGTCGAGGGAGGAAAAACTGTTTTTT. V usage is TRBV28 and J usage is TRBJ1-4, with D tentatively TRBD1 (5 bases). V was clipped by 6 bases and J by 8 bases, with 22 bases between them. Germline CDR1 MDHEN, CDR2 SYDVKM. There are 16 residues in the CDR3.

This clone is a singleton in its sample. This sequence joins TRBV7-8 and TRBJ2-7, with D perhaps matching TRBD2 (7 bases). The ends were cut back, 2 bases at V and 0 bases at J, with 20 bases in the middle. CDR1 and CDR2 from the germline V gene are SGHVS and FQNEAQ. The CDR3 is made up of 18 amino acids. As DNA, the CDR3 is TGTGCCAGCAGCTTAAGGGGGGCCCGCGCGGGGGCCTCCTACGAGCAGTACTTC. It specifies CASSLRGARAGASYEQYF.

The chain combines TRBV9 with TRBJ2-1; TRBD2 matches at 7 bases. The CDR3 extends over 17 amino acids. V shed 3 bases, J shed 3 bases, and the junction held 12 bases outside the gene matches. Germline V gene data show CDR1 as SGDLS and CDR2 as YYNGEE. The DNA of the CDR3 is TGTGCCAGCAGCGCTAGGCGTGCTAGCGGACTCTACAATGAGCAGTTCTTC. This gives the protein CASSARRASGLYNEQFF.

The genes are TRBV19 and TRBJ2-7, with 8 bases that match TRBD1. V dropped 10 bases and J dropped 2; count of bases not matched to a gene: 7. The CDR3 totals 13 residues. Per germline, CDR1 LNHDA and CDR2 SQIVND (reference sequence). The DNA for the CDR3 is TGTGCCACCCCCAGGGGGCAGACCTACGAGCAGTACTTC. Its protein product is CATPRGQTYEQYF.

The rearrangement links TRBV15 to TRBJ2-1, with 10 bases identical to TRBD2. Germline lookup yields CDR1 LNHNV and CDR2 YYDKDF (reference sequence). CDR3 length equals 13 residues. Trimming took 5 bases from V and 10 from J; bases not matched to a gene: 5. Here the CDR3 DNA reads TGTGCCACCAGCCGGGGACTAGCGACCGAGCAGTTCTTC. Amino acids: CATSRGLATEQFF. The whole variable domain, filled in from reference TRBV15 and TRBJ2-1, reads DAMVIQNPRYQVTQFGKPVTLSCSQTLNHNVMYWYQQKSSQAPKLLFHYYDKDFNNEADTPDNFQSRRPNTSFCFLDIRSPGLGDTAMYLCATSRGLATEQFFGPGTRLTVL.

The chain employs TRBV6-6 and TRBJ2-7; D unclear. The CDR3 has 11 residues. V dropped 2 bases and J dropped 6 bases, with 5 bases sitting between them. The germline gives CDR1 MNHNY, CDR2 SVGAGI (reference sequence). The CDR3 nucleotides are TGTGCCAGCAGTTACACAAGCGAGCAGTACTTC. Translation gives CASSYTSEQYF.

This chain links TRBV5-1 with TRBJ1-1; D call uncertain. Germline values: CDR1 SGHRS, CDR2 YFSETQ. CDR3 size: 13 residues. V dropped 3 bases and J dropped 5 bases, with 11 bases sitting between them. Written as DNA, the CDR3 is TGCGCCAGCAGCTACCTCGTGGGGACTGAAGCTTTCTTT. Its protein product is CASSYLVGTEAFF.

This chain connects TRBV29-1 to TRBJ1-3; a weak D match, TRBD1 (5 bases). Germline CDR1 SQVTM, CDR2 ANQGSEA. The CDR3 sequence is 13 residues long. V lost 7 bases and J 2 bases, leaving 12 bases between the germline ends. The chain's CDR3 is CSGREPPGNTIYF. In nucleotides, the CDR3 is TGCAGCGGCAGGGAGCCCCCTGGAAACACCATATATTTT.

On this clone itself: The junction does not match germline at one end; this may be a read error. The sample contains more than one DNA sequence encoding this CDR3. The V call is TRBV5-6, the J call TRBJ2-7; 8 bases are a match to TRBD1. The CDR3 runs 15 residues. The germline CDR1 and CDR2 sequences are SGHDT and YYEEEE. CDR3 sequence reads: CASSSIGQGVNEQYF. CDR3 coding DNA: TGTGCCAGTAGCTCTATCGGACAGGGTGTAAACGAGCAGTACTTC.

This clone appeared once. This sequence joins TRBV11-2 and TRBJ2-2; D tentatively fits TRBD1 or TRBD2 (5 bases each). Between the trimmed V and J ends, which lost 4 bases and 3 bases, there was a span of 18 bases. Germline V lookup: CDR1 SGHAT, CDR2 FQNNGV. This CDR3 spans 17 amino acids. The CDR3 region is CASSWWPRGEDTGELFF. In DNA form, the CDR3 reads TGTGCCAGCAGCTGGTGGCCCCGGGGCGAGGACACCGGGGAGCTGTTTTTT.

The chain is built from TRBV7-9 and TRBJ2-7; D possibly corresponds to TRBD2 (7 bases). CDR1 and CDR2 (germline): SEHNR, FQNEAQ (reference sequence). This CDR3 has 14 residues. The V end was cut by 2 bases, the J end by 3 bases, with 11 bases between. CDR3 loop: CASSLRGGLYEQYF. Here the CDR3 DNA reads TGTGCCAGCAGCTTACGCGGGGGCCTCTACGAGCAGTACTTC.

The V and J genes are TRBV7-7 and TRBJ2-5; 14 bases match TRBD2. J gave up 4 bases and V 5 bases, and 9 bases lay outside the gene matches. Germline CDR1 and CDR2: SSHAT and FNYEAQ (reference sequence). The length of the CDR3 is 17 residues. In DNA form, the CDR3 reads TGTGCCAGCAGCCCGGGACTAGCGGGAGAGTGGGGAGAGACCCAGTACTTC. Protein product: CASSPGLAGEWGETQYF.

Comments on this clone: Other nucleotide sequences in the sample specify the same CDR3. The chain has TRBV27 and TRBJ2-1; maybe TRBD1 (6 bases). V lost 4 bases, J lost 1 base, and 8 bases lay in between. The CDR3 runs to 14 residues. Germline V gene sequence: CDR1 MNHEY, CDR2 SMNVEV (reference sequence). CDR3 sequence (DNA): TGTGCCAGCAGTTCGAGGGGGTCCTACAATGAGCAGTTCTTC. It encodes CASSSRGSYNEQFF.

The CDR3 coding sequence is TGTGCCAGCGATTCCAGGTCTCTCTACGGCTACACCTTC. Translation: CASDSRSLYGYTF. The genes are TRBV28 and TRBJ1-2; D is undetermined. CDR3 length: 13 amino acids. With 8 bases removed from V and 8 bases from J, the gap between germline ends came to 18 bases. Germline V CDR1 and CDR2: MDHEN, SYDVKM.

On this clone: Sequence at one end of the junction differs from germline and may be a read error. The chain recombines TRBV5-1 with TRBJ2-2; unclear D gene. The V gene's germline CDR1 is SGHRS and CDR2 YFSETQ. The CDR3 loop spans 12 amino acids. The CDR3 loop is CASSLNPGELFF. CDR3 bases: TGCGCCAGCAGCTTGAACCCCGGGGAGCTGTTTTTT.